The rows below give T cell receptor beta chains drawn from one sample of a study of blood T cell repertoires in COVID-19. Profiling relied on immunoSEQ multiplex PCR, and the TCRdb table lists in-frame clones only, not all of them. Among over 150,000 clones listed, more than 85% were seen once. Material: peripheral blood. The receptors here all came from a man aged 55 to 70 with COVID-19, enrolled during active disease. Each CDR3 is given with its conserved first and last residue. Fields, in order: clone size, J gene, V gene, D gene, CDR3 protein, CDR3 DNA. The D gene is left open where the match is weak. Size values are once, few and many counts, or a class for expanded clones, and some rows have none.

clone size: NA; J gene: TRBJ1-6; V gene: TRBV27; D gene: NA; CDR3 protein: CASTKFQGNNSPLHF; CDR3 DNA: TGTGCCAGCACCAAGTTCCAGGGAAATAATTCACCCCTCCACTTT
clone size: NA; J gene: TRBJ1-4; V gene: TRBV7-2; D gene: NA; CDR3 protein: CASSFRTAVNEKLFF; CDR3 DNA: TGTGCCAGCAGCTTTCGGACAGCAGTTAATGAAAAACTGTTTTTT
clone size: NA; J gene: TRBJ2-1; V gene: TRBV27; D gene: TRBD2; CDR3 protein: CASSSTSGSYNEQFF; CDR3 DNA: TGTGCCAGCAGTTCCACTAGCGGCTCCTACAATGAGCAGTTCTTC
clone size: NA; J gene: TRBJ1-5; V gene: TRBV5-5; D gene: TRBD1; CDR3 protein: CASSSRGQANQPQHF; CDR3 DNA: TGTGCCAGCAGCTCCAGAGGACAGGCAAATCAGCCCCAGCATTTT
clone size: NA; J gene: TRBJ2-3; V gene: TRBV7-2; D gene: TRBD2; CDR3 protein: CASQPGRGRDTQYF; CDR3 DNA: TGTGCCAGCCAGCCGGGGCGGGGGAGAGATACGCAGTATTTT
clone size: NA; J gene: TRBJ1-1; V gene: TRBV5-8; D gene: TRBD1; CDR3 protein: CASSPQTGIRTEAFF; CDR3 DNA: TGTGCCAGCAGCCCCCAGACAGGGATTCGAACTGAAGCTTTCTTT
clone size: NA; J gene: TRBJ1-1; V gene: TRBV19; D gene: TRBD1; CDR3 protein: CASSSDRSHFNTEAFF; CDR3 DNA: TGTGCCAGTAGTTCGGACAGGTCACACTTCAACACTGAAGCTTTCTTT
clone size: NA; J gene: TRBJ1-6; V gene: TRBV7-9; D gene: TRBD1; CDR3 protein: CASSASGTDSNSPLHF; CDR3 DNA: TGTGCCAGCAGCGCATCCGGGACAGATAGTAATTCACCCCTCCACTTT
clone size: NA; J gene: TRBJ1-1; V gene: TRBV6-6; D gene: NA; CDR3 protein: CASSYSTGPLNTEAFF; CDR3 DNA: TGTGCCAGCAGCTACTCCACAGGACCTTTGAACACTGAAGCTTTCTTT
clone size: NA; J gene: TRBJ2-7; V gene: TRBV5-1; D gene: TRBD2; CDR3 protein: CASSGGLADISSYEQYF; CDR3 DNA: TGCGCCAGCAGCGGCGGACTAGCGGATATCAGCTCCTACGAGCAGTACTTC
clone size: NA; J gene: TRBJ2-3; V gene: TRBV6-1; D gene: TRBD1; CDR3 protein: CASSERDRGTDTQYF; CDR3 DNA: TGTGCCAGCAGTGAACGGGACAGAGGCACAGATACGCAGTATTTT
clone size: NA; J gene: TRBJ2-2; V gene: TRBV19; D gene: TRBD1; CDR3 protein: CASSIGQGSPGTGELFF; CDR3 DNA: TGTGCCAGTAGTATAGGACAGGGAAGTCCGGGGACCGGGGAGCTGTTTTTT
clone size: many; J gene: TRBJ2-1; V gene: TRBV3-1/TRBV3-2; D gene: NA; CDR3 protein: CASSQVVAAYNEQFF; CDR3 DNA: TGTGCCAGCAGCCAAGTGGTAGCAGCCTACAATGAGCAGTTCTTC
clone size: NA; J gene: TRBJ2-4; V gene: TRBV19; D gene: NA; CDR3 protein: CASSNSGPLKNIQYF; CDR3 DNA: TGTGCCAGTAGTAATTCAGGGCCACTCAAAAACATTCAGTACTTC
clone size: NA; J gene: TRBJ2-3; V gene: TRBV4-3; D gene: TRBD2; CDR3 protein: CASSQGSSGKSTDTQYF; CDR3 DNA: TGCGCCAGCAGCCAAGGAAGTAGCGGGAAGAGCACAGATACGCAGTATTTT
clone size: NA; J gene: TRBJ1-3; V gene: TRBV27; D gene: TRBD1; CDR3 protein: CASSPRDRAFGNTIYF; CDR3 DNA: TGTGCCAGCAGTCCCAGGGACAGGGCCTTTGGAAACACCATATATTTT
clone size: NA; J gene: TRBJ2-1; V gene: TRBV6-5; D gene: TRBD2; CDR3 protein: CASSRLAVNEQFF; CDR3 DNA: TGTGCCAGCAGCCGACTAGCGGTAAATGAGCAGTTCTTC
clone size: NA; J gene: TRBJ2-3; V gene: TRBV27; D gene: TRBD1; CDR3 protein: CASSMDRGGNTQYF; CDR3 DNA: TGTGCCAGCAGTATGGACAGGGGAGGTAATACGCAGTATTTT
clone size: NA; J gene: TRBJ1-6; V gene: TRBV4-1; D gene: TRBD1; CDR3 protein: CASSQGASRDRPSSYNSPLHF; CDR3 DNA: TGCGCCAGCAGCCAAGGGGCCTCACGGGACAGACCCTCCTCCTATAATTCACCCCTCCACTTT
clone size: NA; J gene: TRBJ2-1; V gene: TRBV7-9; D gene: TRBD1; CDR3 protein: CASSLTGQGYYNEQFF; CDR3 DNA: TGTGCCAGCAGCTTAACTGGACAGGGGTACTACAATGAGCAGTTCTTC
clone size: NA; J gene: TRBJ1-1; V gene: TRBV6-6; D gene: NA; CDR3 protein: CASTEGGNTFF; CDR3 DNA: TGTGCCAGCACCGAGGGTGGGAATACTTTCTTT
clone size: once; J gene: TRBJ1-2; V gene: TRBV6-1; D gene: TRBD1; CDR3 protein: CASTQTGGGYTF; CDR3 DNA: TGTGCCAGCACACAGACAGGGGGTGGCTACACCTTC
clone size: NA; J gene: TRBJ1-1; V gene: TRBV11-2; D gene: NA; CDR3 protein: CATRGSSGTTNTEAFF; CDR3 DNA: TGTGCCACGCGTGGGTCGTCCGGGACAACGAACACTGAAGCTTTCTTT
clone size: NA; J gene: TRBJ2-7; V gene: TRBV28; D gene: NA; CDR3 protein: CAIRDTSTAYEQYF; CDR3 DNA: TGTGCCATCCGGGACACATCCACAGCCTACGAGCAGTACTTC
clone size: NA; J gene: TRBJ1-3; V gene: TRBV5-8; D gene: NA; CDR3 protein: CASSSWLGKLGGNTIYF; CDR3 DNA: TGTGCCAGCAGCTCCTGGCTCGGGAAACTTGGAGGAAACACCATATATTTT
clone size: NA; J gene: TRBJ1-1; V gene: TRBV19; D gene: NA; CDR3 protein: CASSIKGIRTEAFF; CDR3 DNA: TGTGCCAGTAGTATCAAGGGGATCCGGACTGAAGCTTTCTTT
clone size: few; J gene: TRBJ2-1; V gene: TRBV7-2; D gene: NA; CDR3 protein: CASSSQTDREQFF; CDR3 DNA: TGTGCCAGCAGCTCCCAGACAGACAGGGAGCAGTTCTTC
clone size: once; J gene: TRBJ1-6; V gene: TRBV25-1; D gene: NA; CDR3 protein: CASSAQGYSSPLHF; CDR3 DNA: TGTGCCAGCAGTGCACAGGGTTATAGTTCACCCCTCCACTTT
clone size: NA; J gene: TRBJ1-2; V gene: TRBV5-5; D gene: NA; CDR3 protein: CASSPTGNYGYTF; CDR3 DNA: TGTGCCAGCAGCCCTACAGGCAACTATGGCTACACCTTC
clone size: NA; J gene: TRBJ2-7; V gene: TRBV6-2/TRBV6-3; D gene: NA; CDR3 protein: CASSKLTYEQYF; CDR3 DNA: TGTGCCAGCAGTAAACTTACCTACGAGCAGTACTTC
clone size: NA; J gene: TRBJ1-1; V gene: TRBV25-1; D gene: NA; CDR3 protein: CASTQTAMNTEAFF; CDR3 DNA: TGTGCCAGCACCCAGACAGCCATGAACACTGAAGCTTTCTTT
clone size: NA; J gene: TRBJ2-5; V gene: TRBV28; D gene: NA; CDR3 protein: CASTGGAAFGAQYF; CDR3 DNA: TGTGCCAGCACCGGAGGGGCAGCGTTTGGGGCCCAGTACTTC
clone size: NA; J gene: TRBJ2-2; V gene: TRBV27; D gene: TRBD1; CDR3 protein: CASRVRGITGELFF; CDR3 DNA: TGTGCCAGCAGAGTCAGGGGGATCACCGGGGAGCTGTTTTTT
clone size: NA; J gene: TRBJ2-3; V gene: TRBV11-2; D gene: TRBD1; CDR3 protein: CASTPGGTGAFTDTQYF; CDR3 DNA: TGTGCCAGCACTCCCGGAGGGACAGGGGCCTTCACAGATACGCAGTATTTT
clone size: NA; J gene: TRBJ1-1; V gene: TRBV7-9; D gene: NA; CDR3 protein: CASSLTSGNTEAFF; CDR3 DNA: TGTGCCAGCAGCTTAACGTCAGGGAACACTGAAGCTTTCTTT
clone size: NA; J gene: TRBJ1-1; V gene: TRBV25-1; D gene: NA; CDR3 protein: CASSVGINTEAFF; CDR3 DNA: TGTGCCAGCAGTGTTGGCATAAACACTGAAGCTTTCTTT
clone size: NA; J gene: TRBJ2-7; V gene: TRBV2; D gene: NA; CDR3 protein: CASRAGPGEQYF; CDR3 DNA: TGTGCCAGCAGAGCAGGGCCAGGGGAGCAGTACTTC
clone size: NA; J gene: TRBJ1-5; V gene: TRBV27; D gene: NA; CDR3 protein: CASSKGLGNQPQHF; CDR3 DNA: TGTGCCAGCAGTAAGGGGTTGGGCAATCAGCCCCAGCATTTT
clone size: NA; J gene: TRBJ2-7; V gene: TRBV6-2/TRBV6-3; D gene: NA; CDR3 protein: CASSYARARGYYEQYF; CDR3 DNA: TGTGCCAGCAGTTACGCCAGGGCAAGGGGATACTACGAGCAGTACTTC
clone size: NA; J gene: TRBJ1-2; V gene: TRBV2; D gene: TRBD1; CDR3 protein: CASSGQTGLHGYTF; CDR3 DNA: TGTGCCAGCAGTGGGCAGACAGGGCTGCATGGCTACACCTTC
clone size: NA; J gene: TRBJ1-6; V gene: TRBV21-1; D gene: NA; CDR3 protein: CASSKPDRTGINSPLHF; CDR3 DNA: TGTGCCAGCAGCAAACCAGATAGGACAGGGATTAATTCACCCCTCCACTTT
clone size: NA; J gene: TRBJ1-4; V gene: TRBV18; D gene: NA; CDR3 protein: CASSQAGKTNEKLFF; CDR3 DNA: TGTGCCAGCTCACAAGCAGGAAAAACTAATGAAAAACTGTTTTTT